The sample holds a few counts of the clone carrying this TCR beta chain. Antigen unknown. Germline CDR1 reads SGHRS; CDR2 reads YFSETQ. V lost 0 bases and J lost 3, with 10 bases in between. This CDR3 contains 15 residues. This sample was taken from a study of response to subunit inactivated influenza vaccine. TCRdb recomputed calls from the RT-PCR reads with MiXCR, one row per CDR3 protein. The sample consists of hundreds of thousands of distinct CDR3 sequences, about 25% of them appearing once. General study findings and limits: A suggestion made by the authors is that each seasonal influenza vaccination recruits few new T cells.

The material sequenced was CD4+ T cells sorted from PBMCs, taken roughly 5 days after vaccination. The TCR comes from a man aged 50 to 60 who received an inactivated influenza vaccine. The chain couples TRBV5-1 to TRBJ2-1; D is tentatively TRBD1 or TRBD2 (6 bases each). CDR3 DNA sequence: TGCGCCAGCAGCTTGGACGGAGGGGGCTACAATGAGCAGTTCTTC. Translation gives CASSLDGGGYNEQFF.